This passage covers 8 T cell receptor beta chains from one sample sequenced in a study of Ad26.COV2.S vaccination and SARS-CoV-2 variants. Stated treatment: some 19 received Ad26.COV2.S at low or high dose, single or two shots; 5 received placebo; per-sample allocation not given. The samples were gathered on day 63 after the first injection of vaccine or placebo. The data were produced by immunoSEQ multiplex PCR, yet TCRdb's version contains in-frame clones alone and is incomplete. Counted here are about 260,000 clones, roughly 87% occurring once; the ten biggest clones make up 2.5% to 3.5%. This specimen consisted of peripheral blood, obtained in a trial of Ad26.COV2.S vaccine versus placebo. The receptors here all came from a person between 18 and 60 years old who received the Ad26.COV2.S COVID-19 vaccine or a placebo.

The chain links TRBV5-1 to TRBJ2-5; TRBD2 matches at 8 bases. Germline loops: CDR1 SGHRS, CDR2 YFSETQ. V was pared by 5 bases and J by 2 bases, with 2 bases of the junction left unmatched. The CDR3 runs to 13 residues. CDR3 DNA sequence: TGCGCCAGCAGTTCGGGGGGGCAAGAGACCCAGTACTTC. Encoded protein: CASSSGGQETQYF.

CDR3 in amino acids: CASSLDLSYEQYF. CDR3 coding DNA: TGTGCCAGCAGCTTAGATCTGTCCTACGAGCAGTACTTC. The chain has TRBV11-2 and TRBJ2-7; D unclear. Looked up from germline, CDR1 is SGHAT and CDR2 is FQNNGV. Between the trimmed V and J ends, which lost 0 bases and 1 base, there was a span of 4 bases. This CDR3 contains 13 residues.

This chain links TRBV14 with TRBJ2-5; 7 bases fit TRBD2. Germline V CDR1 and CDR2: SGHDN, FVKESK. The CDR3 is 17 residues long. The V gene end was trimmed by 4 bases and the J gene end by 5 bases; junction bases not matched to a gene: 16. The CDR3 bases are TGTGCCAGCAGCCCAAGCGGGATCCGGGTGATATCGGAGACCCAGTACTTC. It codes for CASSPSGIRVISETQYF.

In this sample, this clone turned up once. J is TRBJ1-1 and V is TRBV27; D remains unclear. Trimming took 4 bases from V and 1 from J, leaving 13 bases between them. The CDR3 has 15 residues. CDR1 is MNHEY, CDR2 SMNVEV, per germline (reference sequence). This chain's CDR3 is CASSSRARGNTEAFF. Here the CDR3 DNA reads TGTGCCAGCAGTTCGCGGGCCCGGGGGAACACTGAAGCTTTCTTT.

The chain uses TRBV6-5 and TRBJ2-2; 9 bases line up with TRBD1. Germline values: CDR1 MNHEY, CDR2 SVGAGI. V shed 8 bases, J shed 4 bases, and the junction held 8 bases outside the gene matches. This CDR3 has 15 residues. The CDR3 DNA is TGTGCCAGCGGGTACTTGACAGGGGGCACCGGGGAGCTGTTTTTT. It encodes CASGYLTGGTGELFF.

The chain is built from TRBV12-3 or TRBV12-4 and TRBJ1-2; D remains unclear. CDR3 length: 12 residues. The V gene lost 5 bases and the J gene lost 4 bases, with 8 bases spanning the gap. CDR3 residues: CASSTAGYGYTF. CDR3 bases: TGTGCCAGCAGTACCGCTGGCTATGGCTACACCTTC.

CDR3 sequence: CASSLSEAYEQYF. CDR3 DNA: TGTGCCAGCAGCTTATCAGAAGCCTACGAGCAGTACTTC. The chain joins TRBV7-8 to TRBJ2-7; D not certain. V was shortened by 2 bases and J by 2 bases, with 7 bases between the two germline ends. In germline, CDR1 is SGHVS, CDR2 FQNEAQ. The length of the CDR3 is 13 residues.

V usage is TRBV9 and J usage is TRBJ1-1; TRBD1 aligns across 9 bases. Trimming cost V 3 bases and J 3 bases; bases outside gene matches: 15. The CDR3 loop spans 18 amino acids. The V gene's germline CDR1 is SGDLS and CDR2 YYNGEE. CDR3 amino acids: CASSASGTGFWRDTEAFF. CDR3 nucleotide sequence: TGTGCCAGCAGCGCGTCCGGGACAGGGTTTTGGAGGGACACTGAAGCTTTCTTT.